This entry lists 2 T cell receptor beta chains sequenced from one sample in a study of T-cell reconstitution after alpha-beta-depleted transplantation in children. Unique molecular identifiers tagged the TCRbeta library. From the PCR reads, TCRdb called clonotypes with MiXCR, one entry per CDR3 protein. The sample includes almost 500,000 distinct CDR3 sequences, under 12% seen only once; the top ten take around 2%. This specimen was PBMCs, taken before TCRalphabeta/CD19-depleted stem cell transplant. Source of these receptors: a child aged 2 to 15 with inherited bone marrow failure, due to receive a stem cell transplant.

The chain couples TRBV10-3 to TRBJ2-7; 7 bases are a match to TRBD2. CDR1 is ENHRY, CDR2 SYGVKD, per germline. The CDR3 consists of 14 residues. The V gene end was trimmed by 10 bases and the J gene end by 0 bases; junction bases not matched to a gene: 9. The CDR3 here is CATQAGRLSYEQYF. CDR3 coding DNA: TGTGCCACCCAAGCGGGACGACTCTCCTACGAGCAGTACTTC.

This clonotype appeared many times. The rearrangement links TRBV27 to TRBJ1-6; no definite D call. V was cut by 5 bases and J by 13 bases, with 15 bases left in between. Looked up from germline, CDR1 is MNHEY and CDR2 is SMNVEV (reference sequence). This CDR3 has 13 residues. CDR3 sequence: CASSQTVNSPLHF. CDR3 bases: TGTGCCAGCAGTCAGACGGTTAACTCCCCCCTCCACTTT.